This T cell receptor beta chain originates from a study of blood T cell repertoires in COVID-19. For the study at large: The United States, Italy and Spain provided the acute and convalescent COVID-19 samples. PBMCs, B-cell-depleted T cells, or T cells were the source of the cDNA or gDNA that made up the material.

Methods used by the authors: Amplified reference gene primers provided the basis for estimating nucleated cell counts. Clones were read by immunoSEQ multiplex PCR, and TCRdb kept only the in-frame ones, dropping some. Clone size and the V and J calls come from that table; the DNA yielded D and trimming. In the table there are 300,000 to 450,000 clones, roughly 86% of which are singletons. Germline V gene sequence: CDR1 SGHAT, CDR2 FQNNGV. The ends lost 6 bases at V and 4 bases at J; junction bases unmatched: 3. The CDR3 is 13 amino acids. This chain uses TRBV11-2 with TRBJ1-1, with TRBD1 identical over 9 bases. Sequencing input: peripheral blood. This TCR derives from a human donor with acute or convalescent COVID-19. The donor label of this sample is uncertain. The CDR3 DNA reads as TGTGCCAGCAGAAAGACAGGGGGCACTGAAGCTTTCTTT. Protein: CASRKTGGTEAFF.